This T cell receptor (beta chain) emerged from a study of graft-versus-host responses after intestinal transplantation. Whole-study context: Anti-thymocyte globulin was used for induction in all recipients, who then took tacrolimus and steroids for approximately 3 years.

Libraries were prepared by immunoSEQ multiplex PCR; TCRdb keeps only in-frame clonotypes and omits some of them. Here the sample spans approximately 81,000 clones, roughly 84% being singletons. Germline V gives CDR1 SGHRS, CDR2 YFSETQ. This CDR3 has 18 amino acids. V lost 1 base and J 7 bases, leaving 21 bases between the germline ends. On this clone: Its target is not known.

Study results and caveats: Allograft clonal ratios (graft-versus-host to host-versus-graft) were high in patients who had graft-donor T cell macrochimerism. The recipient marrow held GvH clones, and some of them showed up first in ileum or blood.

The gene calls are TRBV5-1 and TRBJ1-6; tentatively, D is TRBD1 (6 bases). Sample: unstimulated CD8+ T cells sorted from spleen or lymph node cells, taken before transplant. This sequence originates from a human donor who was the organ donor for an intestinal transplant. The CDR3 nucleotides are TGCGCCAGCAGCTTGTTGTTCTCGACAGGAGAAAAAAATTCACCCCTCCACTTT. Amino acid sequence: CASSLLFSTGEKNSPLHF.